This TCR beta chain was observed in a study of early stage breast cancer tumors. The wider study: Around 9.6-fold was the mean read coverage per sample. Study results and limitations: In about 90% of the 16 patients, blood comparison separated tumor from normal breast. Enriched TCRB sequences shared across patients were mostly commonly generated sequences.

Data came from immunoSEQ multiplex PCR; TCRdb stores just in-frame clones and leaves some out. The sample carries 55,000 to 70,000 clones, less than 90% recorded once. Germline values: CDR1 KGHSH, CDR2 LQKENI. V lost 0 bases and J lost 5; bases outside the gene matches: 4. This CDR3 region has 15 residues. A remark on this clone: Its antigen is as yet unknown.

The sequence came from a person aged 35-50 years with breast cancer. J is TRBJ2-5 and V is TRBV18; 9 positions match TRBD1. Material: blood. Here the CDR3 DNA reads TGTGCCAGCTCACCACCAACGACAGGGGGGGAGACCCAGTACTTC. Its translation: CASSPPTTGGETQYF.